These 15 T cell receptor beta chains came from one sample sequenced in a study of cytomegalovirus exposure and HLA in healthy donors. It was with 60 Vbeta and 13 Jbeta primers that the PCR ran. The data were produced by immunoSEQ multiplex PCR, yet TCRdb's version contains in-frame clones alone and is incomplete. The table has about 76,000 clones, just over 70% seen once. Sequenced sample: PBMCs. The source of these receptors is a man in his 60s in good health and CMV-seropositive.

The chain has TRBV6-6 and TRBJ2-7; TRBD2 matches at 9 bases. Trimming at V came to 6 bases and at J to 4 bases, leaving 7 bases not matched to a gene. The germline CDR1 and CDR2 sequences are MNHNY and SVGAGI (reference sequence). The CDR3 has 14 residues. The CDR3 loop reads CASSPLGLAYEQYF. DNA of the CDR3: TGTGCCAGCAGCCCTCTAGGACTAGCGTACGAGCAGTACTTC.

The chain combines TRBV30 with TRBJ1-1; D gene uncertain. The CDR3 is 10 residues long. Germline V gene data show CDR1 as GTSNPN and CDR2 as SVGIG (reference sequence). V was clipped by 3 bases and J by 10 bases, with 9 bases between them. As DNA, the CDR3 is TGTGCCTGGAGAGTTCTCAGAGCTTTCTTT. This sequence encodes CAWRVLRAFF.

Points on this clone: An end of the junction does not agree with germline; a read error may underlie this. This chain's CDR3 is CAGSLYYEQYF. Here the CDR3 DNA reads TGTGCCGGCAGCCTATACTACGAGCAGTACTTC. The V and J genes are TRBV13 and TRBJ2-7; D is undetermined. Germline V gives CDR1 PRHDT, CDR2 FYEKMQ (reference sequence). CDR3 length: 11 residues.

This clone was recorded a few times. V gene TRBV5-1 combines with J gene TRBJ1-4; D not certain. The V gene lost 0 bases and the J gene lost 8 bases, with 8 bases spanning the gap. CDR3 length: 13 residues. Germline V gene sequence: CDR1 SGHRS, CDR2 YFSETQ. The CDR3 loop is CASSLGAGEKLFF. The CDR3 nucleotides are TGCGCCAGCAGCTTGGGGGCAGGAGAAAAACTGTTTTTT.

This chain connects TRBV7-7 to TRBJ2-1; 10 bases are a match to TRBD1. The CDR3 totals 15 residues. Looked up from germline, CDR1 is SSHAT and CDR2 is FNYEAQ (reference sequence). CDR3 sequence: CASAPGQGTYNEQFF. The CDR3 DNA reads TGTGCTAGCGCGCCGGGACAGGGGACTTACAATGAGCAGTTCTTC.

The V gene is TRBV7-9, the J gene TRBJ2-5, with 9 bases that match TRBD1. V lost 2 bases to trimming and J lost 1 base; unmatched junction nucleotides: 8. Germline CDR1 is SEHNR and CDR2 is FQNEAQ (reference sequence). The CDR3 spans 17 residues. In nucleotides, the CDR3 is TGTGCCAGCAGCTTACCCCCCGGGACAGGGACCCAAGAGACCCAGTACTTC. Its protein product is CASSLPPGTGTQETQYF.

V usage is TRBV7-2 and J usage is TRBJ2-7; D uncertain. The V gene lost 0 bases and the J gene lost 2 bases, with 8 bases spanning the gap. The CDR3 runs to 14 residues. Germline V lookup: CDR1 SGHTA, CDR2 FQGNSA. CDR3 sequence: CASSLAGSTYEQYF. In nucleotides, the CDR3 is TGTGCCAGCAGCTTAGCGGGCAGTACCTACGAGCAGTACTTC.

CDR3 nucleotide sequence: TGCGCCAGCACCGGGACAGGGTTTGAAGATACGCAGTATTTT. Its protein is CASTGTGFEDTQYF. The chain links TRBV5-1 to TRBJ2-3; 9 positions agree with TRBD1. The CDR3 has 14 amino acids. Germline CDR1 SGHRS, CDR2 YFSETQ. Germline trimming cut 6 bases from V and 5 bases from J; bases unmatched to any gene: 7.

This chain links TRBV6-5 with TRBJ2-3, with 12 bases lining up with TRBD2. CDR3 length: 14 residues. Looked up from germline, CDR1 is MNHEY and CDR2 is SVGAGI. The V gene end was trimmed by 10 bases and the J gene end by 5 bases; junction bases not matched to a gene: 7. In DNA, the CDR3 is TGTGCCATCTTGACTAGCGGGGGTGGAGATACGCAGTATTTT. Protein sequence: CAILTSGGGDTQYF.

This chain connects TRBV7-9 to TRBJ1-2; tentatively, D is TRBD1 (5 bases). Germline CDR1 and CDR2: SEHNR and FQNEAQ (reference sequence). Trimming removed 5 bases at V and 2 bases at J, with 18 bases between. CDR3 length: 16 residues. The CDR3 region is CASSPLGGAGNYGYTF. DNA of the CDR3: TGTGCCAGCAGCCCCCTTGGAGGGGCGGGGAACTATGGCTACACCTTC.

The chain is built from TRBV6-6 and TRBJ2-7; 10 nucleotides match TRBD1. Trimming cost V 6 bases and J 6 bases; bases outside gene matches: 14. This CDR3 is built from 16 residues. In germline, CDR1 is MNHNY, CDR2 SVGAGI (reference sequence). CDR3 sequence: CASRSSGTGVVGEQYF. The CDR3 region has the DNA TGTGCCAGCAGATCTTCCGGGACAGGGGTTGTCGGCGAGCAGTACTTC.

The V and J genes are TRBV7-2 and TRBJ1-5, with D perhaps matching TRBD1 (6 bases). Between the trimmed V and J ends, which lost 5 bases and 6 bases, there was a span of 11 bases. Germline CDR1 reads SGHTA; CDR2 reads FQGNSA. The CDR3 is made up of 13 amino acids. Written as DNA, the CDR3 is TGTGCCAGCAGCCCAGGGGTCGGTCAGCCCCAGCATTTT. This translates into CASSPGVGQPQHF.

This clone occurred a few times. The genes are TRBV2 and TRBJ2-7; TRBD1 might be the D (6 bases). Trimming removed 6 bases from V and 2 bases from J, with 8 bases in between. The V gene's germline CDR1 is SNHLY and CDR2 FYNNEI. The CDR3 totals 12 residues. CDR3 nucleotide sequence: TGTGCCAGCAGAGCAGGGGCCTACGAGCAGTACTTC. Translated: CASRAGAYEQYF.

This chain connects TRBV5-4 to TRBJ1-2; D is possibly TRBD1 (5 bases). The CDR3 extends over 14 amino acids. Germline CDR1 and CDR2: SGHNT and YYREEE (reference sequence). Trimming removed 0 bases from V and 6 bases from J, with 12 bases in between. The CDR3 DNA reads TGTGCCAGCAGCTTGGTGTCAGGGTGGAATGGCTACACCTTC. It specifies CASSLVSGWNGYTF. The full variable domain, its missing parts supplied by reference TRBV5-4 and TRBJ1-2, is ETGVTQSPTHLIKTRGQQVTLRCSSQSGHNTVSWYQQALGQGPQFIFQYYREEENGRGNFPPRFSGLQFPNYSSELNVNALELDDSALYLCASSLVSGWNGYTFGSGTRLTVV.

The chain carries TRBV4-2 and TRBJ2-1; D is possibly TRBD1 (6 bases). The CDR3 is 16 amino acids. From germline, CDR1 is LGHNA and CDR2 YNFKEQ. V was cut by 4 bases and J by 8 bases, with 21 bases left in between. CDR3 loop: CASSPLGKTAGDEQFF. CDR3 coding DNA: TGTGCCAGCAGCCCTCTAGGTAAAACGGCAGGGGATGAGCAGTTCTTC.